The entry below describes one TCR beta chain. The antigen remains unidentified. This sample was included in a study of long-term antiretroviral therapy in people with HIV. In each sample, about 0.9-10 million cryopreserved PBMC were present before DNA extraction. The length of the CDR3 is 14 residues. The V end was cut by 0 bases, the J end by 8 bases, with 13 bases between. From germline, CDR1 is GTSNPN and CDR2 SVGIG (reference sequence). Findings and limits, study-wide: Diversity rose after ART but stayed below transplant donor controls.

Assay version v3.0 of immunoSEQ was used, and it was run at survey level. TCRdb keeps only in-frame clones here, not all; method: immunoSEQ multiplex PCR. The sample carries about 16,000 clones, more than 75% recorded once. This receptor was identified in a man aged 45 to 65 with HIV. The chain uses TRBV30 and TRBJ1-4; D not certain. The specimen comprised unsorted PBMCs, sampled 0.7 years before starting antiretroviral therapy. The CDR3 sequence: CAWSVSLNGEKLFF. The CDR3 DNA follows: TGTGCCTGGAGTGTAAGCCTAAACGGGGAAAAACTGTTTTTT. The full variable domain, its missing parts supplied by reference TRBV30 and TRBJ1-4, is SQTIHQWPATLVQPVGSPLSLECTVEGTSNPNLYWYRQAAGRGLQLLFYSVGIGQISSEVPQNLSASRPQDRQFILSSKKLLLSDSGFYLCAWSVSLNGEKLFFGSGTQLSVL.